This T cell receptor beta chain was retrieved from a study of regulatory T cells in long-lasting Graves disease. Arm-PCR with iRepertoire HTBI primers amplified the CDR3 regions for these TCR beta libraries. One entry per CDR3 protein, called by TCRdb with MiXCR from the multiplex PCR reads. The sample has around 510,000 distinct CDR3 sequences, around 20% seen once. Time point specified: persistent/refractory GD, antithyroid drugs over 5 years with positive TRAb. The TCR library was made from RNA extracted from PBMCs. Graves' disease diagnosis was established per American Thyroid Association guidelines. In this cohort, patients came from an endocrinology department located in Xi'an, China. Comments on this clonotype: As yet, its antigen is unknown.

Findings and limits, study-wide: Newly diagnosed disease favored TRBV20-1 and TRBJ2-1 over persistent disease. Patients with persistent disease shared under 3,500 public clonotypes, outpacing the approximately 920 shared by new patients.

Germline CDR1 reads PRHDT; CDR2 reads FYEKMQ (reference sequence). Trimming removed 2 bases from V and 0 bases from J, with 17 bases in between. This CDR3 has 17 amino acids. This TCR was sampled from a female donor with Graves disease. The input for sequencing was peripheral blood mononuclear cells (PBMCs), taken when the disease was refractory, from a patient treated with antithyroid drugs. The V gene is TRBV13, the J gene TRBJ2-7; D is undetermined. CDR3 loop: CASSLLVGEESSYEQYF. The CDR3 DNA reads TGTGCCAGCAGCTTATTAGTGGGCGAGGAGAGCTCCTACGAGCAGTACTTC. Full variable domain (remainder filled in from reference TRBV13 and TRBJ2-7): AAGVIQSPRHLIKEKRETATLKCYPIPRHDTVYWYQQGPGQDPQFLISFYEKMQSDKGSIPDRFSAQQFSDYHSELNMSSLELGDSALYFCASSLLVGEESSYEQYFGPGTRLTVT.